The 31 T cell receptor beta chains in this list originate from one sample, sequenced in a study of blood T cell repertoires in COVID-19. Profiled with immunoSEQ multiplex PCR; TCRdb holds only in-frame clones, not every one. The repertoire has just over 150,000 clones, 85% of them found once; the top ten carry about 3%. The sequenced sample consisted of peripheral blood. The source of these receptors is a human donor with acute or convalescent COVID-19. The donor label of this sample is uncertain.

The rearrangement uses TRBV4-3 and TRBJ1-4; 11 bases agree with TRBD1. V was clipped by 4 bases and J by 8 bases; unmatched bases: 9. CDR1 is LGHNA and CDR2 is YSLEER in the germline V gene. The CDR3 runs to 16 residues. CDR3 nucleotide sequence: TGCGCCAGCAGCCCTTTCGCGGGACAGGGGGGCGAAAAACTGTTTTTT. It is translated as CASSPFAGQGGEKLFF.

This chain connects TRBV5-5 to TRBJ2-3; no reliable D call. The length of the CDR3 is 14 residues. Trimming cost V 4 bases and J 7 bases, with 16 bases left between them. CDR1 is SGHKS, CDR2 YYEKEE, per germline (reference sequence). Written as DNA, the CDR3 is TGTGCCAGCAGCGTCACTCTTACAGAGAATACGCAGTATTTT. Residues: CASSVTLTENTQYF.

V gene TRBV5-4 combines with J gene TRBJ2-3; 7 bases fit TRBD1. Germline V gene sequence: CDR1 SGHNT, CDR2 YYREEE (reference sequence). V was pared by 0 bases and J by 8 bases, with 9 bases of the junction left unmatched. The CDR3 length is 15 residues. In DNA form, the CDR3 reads TGTGCCAGCAGCTTGGAACAGGGGATAAGGGGTACGCAGTATTTT. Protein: CASSLEQGIRGTQYF. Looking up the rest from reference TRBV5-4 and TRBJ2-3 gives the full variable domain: ETGVTQSPTHLIKTRGQQVTLRCSSQSGHNTVSWYQQALGQGPQFIFQYYREEENGRGNFPPRFSGLQFPNYSSELNVNALELDDSALYLCASSLEQGIRGTQYFGPGTRLTVL.

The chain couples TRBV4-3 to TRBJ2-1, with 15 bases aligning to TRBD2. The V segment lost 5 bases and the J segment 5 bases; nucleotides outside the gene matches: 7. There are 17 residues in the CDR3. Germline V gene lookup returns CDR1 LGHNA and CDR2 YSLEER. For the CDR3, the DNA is TGCGCCAGCAGCTTGGGACTAGCGGGGGGAGCCAACAATGAGCAGTTCTTC. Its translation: CASSLGLAGGANNEQFF.

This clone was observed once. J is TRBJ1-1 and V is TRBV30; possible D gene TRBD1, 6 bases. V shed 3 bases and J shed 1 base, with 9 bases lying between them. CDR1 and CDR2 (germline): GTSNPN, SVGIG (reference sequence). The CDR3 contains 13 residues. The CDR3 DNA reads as TGTGCCTGGAGGATGGGACAGAACACTGAAGCTTTCTTT. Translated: CAWRMGQNTEAFF.

CDR3 protein: CALRTGLGSPLHF. The DNA for the CDR3 is TGTGCCCTCCGGACAGGCCTTGGGTCACCCCTCCACTTT. V gene TRBV30 combines with J gene TRBJ1-6; 7 bases match TRBD1. This CDR3 has 13 residues. CDR1 and CDR2 from the germline V gene are GTSNPN and SVGIG (reference sequence). The ends lost 8 bases at V and 10 bases at J; junction bases unmatched: 11.

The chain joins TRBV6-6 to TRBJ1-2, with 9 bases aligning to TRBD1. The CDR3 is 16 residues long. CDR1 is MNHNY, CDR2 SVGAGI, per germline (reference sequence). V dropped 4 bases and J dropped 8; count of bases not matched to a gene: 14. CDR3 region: CASSSSLGTGTGGYTF. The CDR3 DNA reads TGTGCCAGCAGTTCCTCTCTCGGGACAGGGACTGGAGGCTACACCTTC.

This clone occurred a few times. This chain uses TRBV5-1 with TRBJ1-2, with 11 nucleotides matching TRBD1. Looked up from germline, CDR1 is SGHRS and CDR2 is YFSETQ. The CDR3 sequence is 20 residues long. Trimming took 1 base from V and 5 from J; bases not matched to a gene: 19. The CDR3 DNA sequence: TGCGCCAGCAGCTTGCCTGCTGCTATCCTTGGGGGACAGGGGGTATATGGCTACACCTTC. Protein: CASSLPAAILGGQGVYGYTF.

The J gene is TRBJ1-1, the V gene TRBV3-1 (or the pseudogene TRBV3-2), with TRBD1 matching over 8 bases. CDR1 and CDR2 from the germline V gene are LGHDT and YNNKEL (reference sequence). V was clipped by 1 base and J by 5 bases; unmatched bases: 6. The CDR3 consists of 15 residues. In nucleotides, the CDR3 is TGTGCCAGCAGCCAAGGGGGGACAGGTCGGACTGAAGCTTTCTTT. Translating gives CASSQGGTGRTEAFF.

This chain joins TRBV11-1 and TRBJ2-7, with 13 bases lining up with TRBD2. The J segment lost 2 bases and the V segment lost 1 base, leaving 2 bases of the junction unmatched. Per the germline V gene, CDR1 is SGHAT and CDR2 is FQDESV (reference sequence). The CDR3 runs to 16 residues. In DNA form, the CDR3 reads TGTGCCAGCAGCTTAGTAGGGACTAGCGGGGCCTACGAGCAGTACTTC. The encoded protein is CASSLVGTSGAYEQYF.

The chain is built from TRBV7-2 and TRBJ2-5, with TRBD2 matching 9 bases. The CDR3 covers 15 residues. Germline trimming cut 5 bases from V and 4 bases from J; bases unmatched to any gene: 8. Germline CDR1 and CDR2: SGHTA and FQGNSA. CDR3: CASSPGAGGRETQYF. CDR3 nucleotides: TGTGCCAGCAGCCCAGGGGCGGGGGGGCGAGAGACCCAGTACTTC.

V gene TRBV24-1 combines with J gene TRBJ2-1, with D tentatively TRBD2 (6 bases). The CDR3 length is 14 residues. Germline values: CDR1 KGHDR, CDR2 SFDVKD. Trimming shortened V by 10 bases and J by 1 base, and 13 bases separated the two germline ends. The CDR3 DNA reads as TGTGCCACAAGGAGGGGCCGGTCCTACAATGAGCAGTTCTTC. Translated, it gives CATRRGRSYNEQFF.

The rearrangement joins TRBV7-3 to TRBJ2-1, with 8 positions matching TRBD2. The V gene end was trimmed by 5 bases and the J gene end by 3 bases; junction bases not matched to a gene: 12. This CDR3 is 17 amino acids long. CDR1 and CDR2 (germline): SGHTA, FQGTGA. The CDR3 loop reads CASSPGVGRGRYNEQFF. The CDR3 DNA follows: TGTGCCAGCAGCCCCGGGGTCGGGAGGGGACGCTACAATGAGCAGTTCTTC.

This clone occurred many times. The CDR3 reads CASSQYPDKFEKLFF. In DNA, the CDR3 is TGCGCCAGCAGCCAATACCCGGACAAGTTTGAAAAACTGTTTTTT. V gene TRBV4-1 combines with J gene TRBJ1-4; tentative D call: TRBD1 (5 bases). Trimming shortened V by 2 bases and J by 7 bases, and 14 bases separated the two germline ends. This CDR3 spans 15 amino acids. Germline V lookup: CDR1 MGHRA, CDR2 YSYEKL.

The CDR3 sequence: CASSYATRDRRFPLHF. Written as DNA, the CDR3 is TGTGCCAGCAGTTACGCAACCCGGGACAGGCGGTTTCCCCTCCACTTT. The V and J genes are TRBV6-5 and TRBJ1-6; 8 bases are a match to TRBD1. The germline V gene has CDR1 MNHEY and CDR2 SVGAGI. The CDR3 covers 16 residues. Unmatched junction bases numbered 13, after V lost 2 bases and J lost 13 bases.

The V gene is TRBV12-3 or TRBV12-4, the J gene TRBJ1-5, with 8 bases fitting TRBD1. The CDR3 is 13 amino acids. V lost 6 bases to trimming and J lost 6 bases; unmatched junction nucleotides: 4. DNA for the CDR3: TGTGCCAGCAGCCGACAGGGGAGTCAGCCCCAGCATTTT. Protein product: CASSRQGSQPQHF.

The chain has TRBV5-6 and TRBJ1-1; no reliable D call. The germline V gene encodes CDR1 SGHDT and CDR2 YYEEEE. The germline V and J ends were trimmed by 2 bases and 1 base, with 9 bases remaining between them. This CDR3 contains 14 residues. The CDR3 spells CASSLRGWNTEAFF. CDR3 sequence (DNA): TGTGCCAGCAGCTTACGAGGGTGGAACACTGAAGCTTTCTTT.

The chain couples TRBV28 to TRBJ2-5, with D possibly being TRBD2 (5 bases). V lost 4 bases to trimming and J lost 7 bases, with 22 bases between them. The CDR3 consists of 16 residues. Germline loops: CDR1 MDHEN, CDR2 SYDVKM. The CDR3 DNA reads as TGTGCCAGCAGTTCCCGCGAGGGTGTAGGGCAACGGACCCAGTACTTC. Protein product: CASSSREGVGQRTQYF.

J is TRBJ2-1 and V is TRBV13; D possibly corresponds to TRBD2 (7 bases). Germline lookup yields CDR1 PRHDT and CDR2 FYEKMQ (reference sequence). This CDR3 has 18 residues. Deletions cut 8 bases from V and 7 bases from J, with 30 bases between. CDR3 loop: CASGRWGAGLAVINEQFF. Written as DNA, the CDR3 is TGTGCCAGCGGACGTTGGGGGGCGGGGCTAGCGGTGATAAATGAGCAGTTCTTC.

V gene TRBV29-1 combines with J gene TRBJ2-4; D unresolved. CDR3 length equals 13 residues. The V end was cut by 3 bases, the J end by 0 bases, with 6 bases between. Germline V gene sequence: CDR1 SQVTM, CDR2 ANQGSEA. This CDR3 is CSVEGAAKNIQYF. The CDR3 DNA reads TGCAGCGTTGAGGGCGCAGCCAAAAACATTCAGTACTTC.

The CDR3 spells CASRGTATDTQYF. CDR3 in DNA: TGTGCCAGCAGGGGGACAGCCACAGATACGCAGTATTTT. The chain joins TRBV6-5 to TRBJ2-3; 7 bases map to TRBD1. The CDR3 has 13 residues. J lost 2 bases, V lost 6 bases, and 2 bases had no gene match. CDR1 and CDR2 from the germline V gene are MNHEY and SVGAGI.

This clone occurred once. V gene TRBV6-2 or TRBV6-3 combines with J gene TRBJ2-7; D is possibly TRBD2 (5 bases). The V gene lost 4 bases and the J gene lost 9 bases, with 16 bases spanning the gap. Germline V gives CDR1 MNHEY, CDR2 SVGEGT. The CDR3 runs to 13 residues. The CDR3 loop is CASSSAELSRQYF. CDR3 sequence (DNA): TGTGCCAGCAGTTCAGCGGAGCTTAGTCGGCAGTACTTC.

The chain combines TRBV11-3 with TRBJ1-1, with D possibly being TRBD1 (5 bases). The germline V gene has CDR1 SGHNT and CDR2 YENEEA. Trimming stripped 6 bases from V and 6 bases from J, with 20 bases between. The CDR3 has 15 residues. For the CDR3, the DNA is TGTGCCAGCAGTTACTCCAGGGTAATCGGCGCTGAAGCTTTCTTT. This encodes CASSYSRVIGAEAFF. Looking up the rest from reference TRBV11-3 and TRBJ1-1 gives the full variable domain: EAGVVQSPRYKIIEKKQPVAFWCNPISGHNTLYWYLQNLGQGPELLIRYENEEAVDDSQLPKDRFSAERLKGVDSTLKIQPAELGDSAVYLCASSYSRVIGAEAFFGQGTRLTVV.

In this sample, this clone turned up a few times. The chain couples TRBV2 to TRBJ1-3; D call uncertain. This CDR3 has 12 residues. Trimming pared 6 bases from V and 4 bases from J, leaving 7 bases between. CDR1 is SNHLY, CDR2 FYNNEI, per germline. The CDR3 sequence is CASSPQGNTIYF. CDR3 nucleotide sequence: TGTGCCAGCAGCCCACAGGGAAACACCATATATTTT.

The CDR3 reads CASSSFEDVLAGIQETQYF. CDR3 bases: TGTGCCAGCAGCTCGTTCGAAGACGTACTAGCGGGGATCCAAGAGACCCAGTACTTC. The chain combines TRBV11-3 with TRBJ2-5, with 10 bases aligning to TRBD2. V lost 4 bases and J lost 1; bases outside the gene matches: 15. The CDR3 consists of 19 residues. Germline CDR1 reads SGHNT; CDR2 reads YENEEA.

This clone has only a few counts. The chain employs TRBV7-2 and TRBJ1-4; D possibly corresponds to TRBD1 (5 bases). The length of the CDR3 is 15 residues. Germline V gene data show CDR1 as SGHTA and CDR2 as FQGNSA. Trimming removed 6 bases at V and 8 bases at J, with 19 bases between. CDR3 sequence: CASRFGGAGEEKLFF. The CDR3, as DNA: TGTGCCAGCAGATTCGGCGGGGCGGGAGAAGAAAAACTGTTTTTT.

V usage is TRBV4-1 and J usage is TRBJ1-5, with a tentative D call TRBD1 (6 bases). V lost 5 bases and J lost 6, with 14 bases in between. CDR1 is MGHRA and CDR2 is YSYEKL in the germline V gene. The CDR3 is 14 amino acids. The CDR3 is CASSGKGVGQPQHF. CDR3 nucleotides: TGCGCCAGCAGCGGAAAGGGGGTAGGTCAGCCCCAGCATTTT.

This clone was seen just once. In DNA form, the CDR3 reads TGTGCCAGCAGTCCAGGGACTCCCCCTGGGGGAAATTCACCCCTCCACTTT. Amino acids: CASSPGTPPGGNSPLHF. V usage is TRBV6-6 and J usage is TRBJ1-6, with a weak D call TRBD1 (5 bases). V was trimmed by 5 bases and J by 7 bases, leaving 21 bases between them. Germline V gives CDR1 MNHNY, CDR2 SVGAGI (reference sequence). The CDR3 covers 17 residues.

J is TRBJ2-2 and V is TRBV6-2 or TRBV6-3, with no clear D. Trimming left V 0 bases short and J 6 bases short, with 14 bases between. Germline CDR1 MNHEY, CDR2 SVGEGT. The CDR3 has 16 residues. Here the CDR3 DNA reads TGTGCCAGCAGTTACTCAATTCTATCGGGTGCCGGGGAGCTGTTTTTT. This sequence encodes CASSYSILSGAGELFF.

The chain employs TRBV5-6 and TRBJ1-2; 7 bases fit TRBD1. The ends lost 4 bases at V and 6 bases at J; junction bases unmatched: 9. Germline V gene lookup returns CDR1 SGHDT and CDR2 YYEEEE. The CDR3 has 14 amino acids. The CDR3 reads CASSAVGGTDGYTF. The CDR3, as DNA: TGTGCCAGCAGCGCCGTGGGCGGGACAGATGGCTACACCTTC.

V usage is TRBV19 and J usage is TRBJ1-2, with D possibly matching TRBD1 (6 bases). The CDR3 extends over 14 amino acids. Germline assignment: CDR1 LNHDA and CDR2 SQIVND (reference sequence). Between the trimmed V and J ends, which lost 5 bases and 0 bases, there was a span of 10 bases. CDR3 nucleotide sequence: TGTGCCAGTAGTGCCGGGACACCTAACTATGGCTACACCTTC. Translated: CASSAGTPNYGYTF. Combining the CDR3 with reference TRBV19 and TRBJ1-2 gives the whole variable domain DGGITQSPKYLFRKEGQNVTLSCEQNLNHDAMYWYRQDPGQGLRLIYYSQIVNDFQKGDIAEGYSVSREKKESFPLTVTSAQKNPTAFYLCASSAGTPNYGYTFGSGTRLTVV.